This T cell receptor (beta chain) emerged from a study of shared clonotypes between healthy human individuals. Study observations and caveats: Sequencing depth was expected to affect clonotype sharing among donors.

The study enrolled healthy HIV-negative adults without recent acute infections or vaccinations as donors. Unsorted PBMCs provided DNA that was sequenced on ten immunoSEQ deep assay plates. TCRdb's table, derived via immunoSEQ multiplex PCR, lists solely in-frame clones and lacks some. Found here are a few hundred thousand clones, around 77% of them singletons; the top ten hold approximately 12%. About this clone: The antigen is undetermined.

The sample taken for sequencing was PBMCs. This clonotype was obtained from a woman in her forties in good health. Some clones in this sample may be carry-over from other donors' samples.

The CDR3 loop reads CASSLAQEASSEQFF. CDR3 DNA: TGCGCCAGCAGCTTGGCCCAGGAGGCGAGCAGTGAGCAGTTCTTC. The rearrangement uses TRBV5-1 and TRBJ2-1, with D maybe TRBD2 (5 bases). In germline, CDR1 is SGHRS, CDR2 YFSETQ. Trimming cost V 0 bases and J 9 bases, with 16 bases left between them. This CDR3 is built from 15 residues.